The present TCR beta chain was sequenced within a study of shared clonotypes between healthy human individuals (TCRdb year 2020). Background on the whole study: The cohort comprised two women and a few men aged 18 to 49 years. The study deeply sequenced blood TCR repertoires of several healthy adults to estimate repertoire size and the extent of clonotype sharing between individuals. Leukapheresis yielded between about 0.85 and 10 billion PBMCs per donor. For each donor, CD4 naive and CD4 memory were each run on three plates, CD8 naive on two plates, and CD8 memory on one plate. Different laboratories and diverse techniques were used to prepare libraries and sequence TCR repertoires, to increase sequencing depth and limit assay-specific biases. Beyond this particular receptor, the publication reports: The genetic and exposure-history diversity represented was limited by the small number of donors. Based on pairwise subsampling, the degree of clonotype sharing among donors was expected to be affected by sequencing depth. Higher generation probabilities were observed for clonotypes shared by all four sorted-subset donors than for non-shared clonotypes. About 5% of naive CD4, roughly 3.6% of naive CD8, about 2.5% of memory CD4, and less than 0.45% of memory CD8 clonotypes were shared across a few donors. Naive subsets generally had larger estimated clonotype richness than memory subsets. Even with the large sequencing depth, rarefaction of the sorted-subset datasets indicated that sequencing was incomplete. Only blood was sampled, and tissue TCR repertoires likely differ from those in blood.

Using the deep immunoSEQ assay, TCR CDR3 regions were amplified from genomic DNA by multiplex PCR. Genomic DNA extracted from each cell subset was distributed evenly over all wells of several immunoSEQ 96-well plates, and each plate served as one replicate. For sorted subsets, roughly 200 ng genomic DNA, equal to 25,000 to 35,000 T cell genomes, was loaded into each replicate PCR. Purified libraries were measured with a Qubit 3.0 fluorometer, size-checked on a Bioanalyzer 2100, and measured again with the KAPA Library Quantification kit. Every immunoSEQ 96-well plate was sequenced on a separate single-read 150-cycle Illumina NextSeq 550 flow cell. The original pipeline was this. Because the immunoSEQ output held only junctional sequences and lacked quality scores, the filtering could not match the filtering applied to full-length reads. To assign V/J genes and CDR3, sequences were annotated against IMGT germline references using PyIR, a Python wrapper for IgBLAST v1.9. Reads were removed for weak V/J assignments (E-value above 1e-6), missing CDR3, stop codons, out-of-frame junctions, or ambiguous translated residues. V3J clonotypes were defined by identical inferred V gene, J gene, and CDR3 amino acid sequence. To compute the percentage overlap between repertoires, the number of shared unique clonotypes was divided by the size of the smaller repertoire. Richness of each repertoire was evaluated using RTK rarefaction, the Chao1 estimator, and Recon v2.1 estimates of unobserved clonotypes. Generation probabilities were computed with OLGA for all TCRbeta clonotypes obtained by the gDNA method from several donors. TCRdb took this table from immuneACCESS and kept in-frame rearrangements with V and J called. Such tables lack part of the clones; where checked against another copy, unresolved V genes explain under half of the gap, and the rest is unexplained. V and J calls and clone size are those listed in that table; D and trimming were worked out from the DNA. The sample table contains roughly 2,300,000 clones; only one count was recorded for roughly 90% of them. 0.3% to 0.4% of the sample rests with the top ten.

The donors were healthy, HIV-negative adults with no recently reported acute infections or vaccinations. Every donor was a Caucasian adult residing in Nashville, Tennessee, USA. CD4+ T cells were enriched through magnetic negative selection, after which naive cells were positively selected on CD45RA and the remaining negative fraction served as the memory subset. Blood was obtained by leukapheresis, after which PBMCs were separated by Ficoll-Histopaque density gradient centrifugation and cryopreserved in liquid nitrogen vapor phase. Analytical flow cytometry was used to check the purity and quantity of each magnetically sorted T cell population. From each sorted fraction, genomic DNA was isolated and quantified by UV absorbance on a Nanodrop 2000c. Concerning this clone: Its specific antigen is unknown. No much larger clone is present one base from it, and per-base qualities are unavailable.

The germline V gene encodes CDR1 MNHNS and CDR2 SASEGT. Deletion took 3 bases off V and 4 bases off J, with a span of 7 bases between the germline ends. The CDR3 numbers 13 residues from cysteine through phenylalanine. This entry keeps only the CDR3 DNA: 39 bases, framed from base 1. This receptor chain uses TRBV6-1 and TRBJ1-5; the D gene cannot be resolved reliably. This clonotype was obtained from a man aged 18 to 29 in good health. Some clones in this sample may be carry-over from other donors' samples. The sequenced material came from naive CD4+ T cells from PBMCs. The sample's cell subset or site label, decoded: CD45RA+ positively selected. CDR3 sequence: CASSEGWNQPQHF. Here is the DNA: TGTGCCAGCAGTGAGGGCTGGAATCAGCCCCAGCATTTT.